What follows are 14 T cell receptor beta chains derived from one specimen sequenced in a study of control samples from healthy donors and cancer patients. Clones were read by immunoSEQ multiplex PCR, and TCRdb kept only the in-frame ones, dropping some. The sample has some 65,000 clones; 84% are singletons. What was sequenced was PBMCs. The receptors here all came from a woman aged 45-65 years with lung cancer.

This chain connects TRBV28 to TRBJ2-3, with 13 bases identical to TRBD2. The trim removed 3 bases at V and 5 bases at J, leaving 8 bases unmatched. The germline V gene encodes CDR1 MDHEN and CDR2 SYDVKM. The CDR3 consists of 17 residues. This chain's CDR3 is CASSFPTSGGAKDTQYF. CDR3 DNA: TGTGCCAGCAGTTTCCCCACTAGCGGGGGGGCGAAAGATACGCAGTATTTT.

This clone appeared a single time. This chain links TRBV7-2 with TRBJ1-1; D is uncertain. The CDR3 runs to 14 residues. V was shortened by 1 base and J by 7 bases, with 13 bases between the two germline ends. The germline V gene encodes CDR1 SGHTA and CDR2 FQGNSA. CDR3 sequence: CASSLDPLFIEAFF. In DNA form, the CDR3 reads TGTGCCAGCAGCTTAGACCCCCTGTTCATTGAAGCTTTCTTT.

The chain has TRBV2 and TRBJ1-5; D ambiguous. Germline V gene data show CDR1 as SNHLY and CDR2 as FYNNEI. The CDR3 spans 12 residues. Trimming removed 9 bases from V and 6 bases from J, with 12 bases in between. As DNA, the CDR3 is TGTGCCAGTAGGGAGGACGGTCAGCCCCAGCATTTT. It specifies CASREDGQPQHF.

This chain joins TRBV19 and TRBJ1-2; D unresolved. V lost 5 bases and J lost 4, with 14 bases in between. The CDR3 has 14 residues. Per germline, CDR1 LNHDA and CDR2 SQIVND (reference sequence). CDR3 bases: TGTGCCAGTAGTTCCGGAGACGGATTCTATGGCTACACCTTC. Its protein product is CASSSGDGFYGYTF.

This clone appeared once. This sequence joins TRBV2 and TRBJ1-1; no reliable D call. The ends were cut back, 2 bases at V and 5 bases at J, with 12 bases in the middle. This CDR3 has 14 residues. CDR1 and CDR2 (germline): SNHLY, FYNNEI. The CDR3 DNA reads TGTGCCAGCAGTGAAAATCAAGGGTCGACTGAAGCTTTCTTT. It encodes CASSENQGSTEAFF.

The chain has TRBV9 and TRBJ1-3; D remains ambiguous. CDR3 length: 15 amino acids. Trimming shortened V by 4 bases and J by 1 base, and 12 bases separated the two germline ends. Germline V gene data show CDR1 as SGDLS and CDR2 as YYNGEE. The CDR3 spells CASSPTWGSGNTIYF. Written as DNA, the CDR3 is TGTGCCAGCAGCCCCACCTGGGGATCTGGAAACACCATATATTTT.

In the case of this clone: The final CDR3 position lacks the conserved phenylalanine or tryptophan, pointing to a likely read error. This rearrangement joins TRBV27 to TRBJ1-2, with 8 bases fitting TRBD1. The germline CDR1 and CDR2 sequences are MNHEY and SMNVEV (reference sequence). The ends lost 2 bases at V and 8 bases at J; junction bases unmatched: 10. This CDR3 comprises 15 residues. The CDR3 protein is CASSLSPTTGDGYTL. The CDR3 nucleotides read TGTGCCAGCAGTTTAAGTCCCACGACAGGGGACGGCTACACCCTC.

The genes are TRBV5-4 and TRBJ1-1, with D possibly matching TRBD1 (6 bases). CDR1 SGHNT and CDR2 YYREEE come from the germline V gene (reference sequence). CDR3 length equals 16 residues. V was clipped by 4 bases and J by 0 bases, with 16 bases between them. CDR3 nucleotide sequence: TGTGCCAGCAGCCCGGGCCGAGGACAGATGAACACTGAAGCTTTCTTT. It is translated as CASSPGRGQMNTEAFF.

The chain joins TRBV7-9 to TRBJ1-1; 9 nucleotides match TRBD1. The V and J ends lost 5 bases and 1 base, in that order; junction bases with no gene match: 2. The CDR3 totals 14 residues. Per germline, CDR1 SEHNR and CDR2 FQNEAQ (reference sequence). CDR3 in amino acids: CASSPDRGNTEAFF. The CDR3 nucleotides are TGTGCCAGCAGCCCGGACAGGGGGAACACTGAAGCTTTCTTT.

This chain links TRBV7-2 with TRBJ1-2, with D maybe TRBD1 (5 bases). The germline V and J ends were trimmed by 5 bases and 4 bases, with 17 bases remaining between them. The CDR3 loop spans 15 amino acids. Germline loops: CDR1 SGHTA, CDR2 FQGNSA. CDR3 coding DNA: TGTGCCAGCAGCCAGAGAGTCGGGACGGTCTATGGCTACACCTTC. It specifies CASSQRVGTVYGYTF.

This clone came up once. The sample contains more than one DNA sequence encoding this CDR3. The rearrangement uses TRBV7-2 and TRBJ1-1; D is unclear. Germline assignment: CDR1 SGHTA and CDR2 FQGNSA. CDR3 length: 13 residues. The ends were cut back, 1 base at V and 0 bases at J, with 3 bases in the middle. CDR3 bases: TGTGCCAGCAGCTTAGTTGTGAACACTGAAGCTTTCTTT. Its protein is CASSLVVNTEAFF. Based on the CDR3 plus reference TRBV7-2 and TRBJ1-1, the full variable domain is GAGVSQSPSNKVTEKGKDVELRCDPISGHTALYWYRQSLGQGLEFLIYFQGNSAPDKSGLPSDRFSAERTGGSVSTLTIQRTQQEDSAVYLCASSLVVNTEAFFGQGTRLTVV.

This rearrangement joins TRBV12-3 or TRBV12-4 to TRBJ1-2; 10 positions match TRBD1. CDR3 length: 13 residues. V dropped 4 bases and J dropped 8; count of bases not matched to a gene: 4. Here the CDR3 reads CASSSRTGGGYTF. CDR3 sequence (DNA): TGTGCCAGCAGTTCGAGGACAGGGGGGGGCTACACCTTC.

The chain combines TRBV6-6 with TRBJ1-1, with TRBD1 as a possible D gene (6 bases). V was trimmed by 3 bases and J by 5 bases, leaving 10 bases between them. Germline-derived CDR1 and CDR2 are MNHNY and SVGAGI (reference sequence). The CDR3 length is 13 residues. DNA of the CDR3: TGTGCCAGCAGTTATACAGGGAGGACTGAAGCTTTCTTT. It translates to CASSYTGRTEAFF.

This chain uses TRBV6-2 or TRBV6-3 with TRBJ1-5; D is uncertain. The ends were cut back, 2 bases at V and 3 bases at J, with 11 bases in the middle. This CDR3 comprises 15 residues. From germline, CDR1 is MNHEY and CDR2 SVGEGT. This CDR3 reads CASSYVGSINQPQHF. The CDR3 region has the DNA TGTGCCAGCAGTTACGTTGGGTCGATCAATCAGCCCCAGCATTTT.